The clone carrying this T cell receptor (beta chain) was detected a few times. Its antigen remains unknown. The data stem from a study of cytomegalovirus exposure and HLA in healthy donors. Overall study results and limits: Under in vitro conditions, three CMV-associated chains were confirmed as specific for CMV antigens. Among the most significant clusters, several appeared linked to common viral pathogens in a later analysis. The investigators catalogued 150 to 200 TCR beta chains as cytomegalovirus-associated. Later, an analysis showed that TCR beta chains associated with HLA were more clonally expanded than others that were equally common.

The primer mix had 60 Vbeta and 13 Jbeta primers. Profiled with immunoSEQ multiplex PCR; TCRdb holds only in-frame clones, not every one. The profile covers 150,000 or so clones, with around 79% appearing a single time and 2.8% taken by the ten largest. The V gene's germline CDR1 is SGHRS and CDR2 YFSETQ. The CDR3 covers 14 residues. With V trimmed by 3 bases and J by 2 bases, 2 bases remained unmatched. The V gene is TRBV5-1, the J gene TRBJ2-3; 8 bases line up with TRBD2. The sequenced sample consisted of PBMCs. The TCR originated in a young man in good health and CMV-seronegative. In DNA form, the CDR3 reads TGCGCCAGCAGCTCGGGGGGGGACACAGATACGCAGTATTTT. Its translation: CASSSGGDTDTQYF.